What follows describes a single T cell receptor beta chain. Its antigen is not known. V was pared by 2 bases and J by 1 base, with 10 bases between. Germline-derived CDR1 and CDR2 are SGHDT and YYEEEE. The CDR3 has 16 residues. The data originate from a study of cytomegalovirus exposure and HLA in healthy donors. Across the whole study: It was reported in a later analysis that the approximately 110 validation repertoires used the same platform as the approximately 670 first-cohort repertoires. Study-wide findings and caveats: Many donors shared some public TCRs, even though most TCR sequences were rare. The tendency of first-cohort TCR clusters to co-occur in the roughly 130 validation repertoires emerged from a later analysis.

Data came from immunoSEQ multiplex PCR; TCRdb stores just in-frame clones and leaves some out. The sample records about 130,000 clones, roughly nine tenths being singletons. The receptor's source is a woman between 18 and 29 years old in good health and CMV-seronegative. The sample comprised PBMCs. The rearrangement links TRBV5-6 to TRBJ2-6; D is possibly TRBD2 (5 bases). This CDR3 reads CASSFSVGSGANVLTF. Here the CDR3 DNA reads TGTGCCAGCAGCTTTAGCGTCGGGTCTGGGGCCAACGTCCTGACTTTC.